One and the same sample provided the 18 T cell receptor beta chains below, sequenced in a study of T cell responses to AZD1222 COVID-19 vaccine. Sequencing used immunoSEQ multiplex PCR; TCRdb keeps in-frame clones, though not all of them. The repertoire holds almost 95,000 clones, 85% seen once, with 4.5% to 5% in the top ten. Sequences were derived from peripheral blood, sampled 28 days after the second AZD1222 dose. All receptors derive from an adult who received the AZD1222 COVID-19 vaccine.

The V gene is TRBV30, the J gene TRBJ2-1; TRBD1 matches 7 bases. The CDR3 runs to 16 residues. Germline trimming cut 0 bases from V and 4 bases from J; bases unmatched to any gene: 9. Germline V lookup: CDR1 GTSNPN, CDR2 SVGIG (reference sequence). CDR3 residues: CAWSVSRQGVYNEQFF. CDR3 bases: TGTGCCTGGAGTGTAAGCCGCCAGGGGGTATACAATGAGCAGTTCTTC.

In its sample, this clone was seen a few times. This sequence joins TRBV7-2 and TRBJ2-2, with D possibly matching TRBD2 (6 bases). Trimming pared 4 bases from V and 3 bases from J, leaving 18 bases between. This CDR3 spans 17 amino acids. Germline-derived CDR1 and CDR2 are SGHTA and FQGNSA. The CDR3 coding sequence is TGTGCCAGCAGCTCTGCCCCCACCTGGGGGGACACCGGGGAGCTGTTTTTT. Translation gives CASSSAPTWGDTGELFF.

J is TRBJ1-2 and V is TRBV30, with a possible D match to TRBD1 (5 bases). The CDR3 runs to 12 residues. Trimming took 3 bases from V and 4 from J, leaving 9 bases between them. Germline CDR1 is GTSNPN and CDR2 is SVGIG (reference sequence). In DNA form, the CDR3 reads TGTGCCTGGAGCGACAGACTCTATGGCTACACCTTC. It specifies CAWSDRLYGYTF.

This clone was observed a handful of times. The chain recombines TRBV7-9 with TRBJ1-1, with 7 bases fitting TRBD1. The CDR3 is 14 residues long. The V and J ends lost 1 base and 4 bases, in that order; junction bases with no gene match: 3. The germline CDR1 and CDR2 sequences are SEHNR and FQNEAQ (reference sequence). Here the CDR3 reads CASSLGAGGTEAFF. Written as DNA, the CDR3 is TGTGCCAGCAGCTTAGGGGCAGGGGGCACTGAAGCTTTCTTT.

The chain has TRBV6-5 and TRBJ2-1, with no clear D. CDR1 is MNHEY, CDR2 SVGAGI, per germline. The CDR3 runs to 12 residues. Between the trimmed V and J ends, which lost 7 bases and 3 bases, there was a span of 7 bases. CDR3 coding DNA: TGTGCCAGCACAGCTAGCTACAATGAGCAGTTCTTC. Protein sequence: CASTASYNEQFF.

The chain combines TRBV28 with TRBJ1-1, with D possibly matching TRBD1 (6 bases). Trimming took 2 bases from V and 0 from J, leaving 10 bases between them. This CDR3 spans 15 amino acids. Germline lookup yields CDR1 MDHEN and CDR2 SYDVKM. CDR3 loop: CASSLGTLMNTEAFF. The CDR3 DNA follows: TGTGCCAGCAGTTTAGGGACATTGATGAACACTGAAGCTTTCTTT.

The CDR3 sequence is CASSFSRGYTDTQYF. CDR3 sequence (DNA): TGTGCCAGCAGTTTTTCCCGGGGATACACAGATACGCAGTATTTT. This chain joins TRBV27 and TRBJ2-3, with a weak D call TRBD2 (5 bases). Germline-derived CDR1 and CDR2 are MNHEY and SMNVEV (reference sequence). There are 15 residues in the CDR3. Trimming removed 3 bases from V and 2 bases from J, with 12 bases in between.

The CDR3 protein is CATKYPGTGEKLFF. CDR3 nucleotide sequence: TGTGCCACCAAATACCCCGGGACAGGTGAAAAACTGTTTTTT. V is TRBV19 and J is TRBJ1-4; 8 nucleotides align to TRBD1. This CDR3 is built from 14 residues. V was pared by 10 bases and J by 7 bases, with 11 bases of the junction left unmatched. CDR1 LNHDA and CDR2 SQIVND come from the germline V gene (reference sequence).

The rearrangement links TRBV9 to TRBJ1-4; D gene uncertain. The CDR3 runs to 14 residues. CDR1 and CDR2 from the germline V gene are SGDLS and YYNGEE. Deletions cut 0 bases from V and 8 bases from J, with 11 bases between. Written as DNA, the CDR3 is TGTGCCAGCAGCGTAGATACGATAGGGGAAAAACTGTTTTTT. Its protein product is CASSVDTIGEKLFF. The full variable domain, its missing parts supplied by reference TRBV9 and TRBJ1-4, is DSGVTQTPKHLITATGQRVTLRCSPRSGDLSVYWYQQSLDQGLQFLIQYYNGEERAKGNILERFSAQQFPDLHSELNLSSLELGDSALYFCASSVDTIGEKLFFGSGTQLSVL.

V usage is TRBV6-5 and J usage is TRBJ2-3; 7 positions agree with TRBD2. Germline V lookup: CDR1 MNHEY, CDR2 SVGAGI. The V and J ends lost 2 bases and 2 bases, in that order; junction bases with no gene match: 4. There are 15 residues in the CDR3. The CDR3 coding sequence is TGTGCCAGCAGTTACGCGGGGGTCCCCACAGATACGCAGTATTTT. The encoded protein is CASSYAGVPTDTQYF.

J is TRBJ2-6 and V is TRBV19; 7 nucleotides agree with TRBD1. Unmatched junction bases numbered 7, after V lost 4 bases and J lost 4 bases. Germline V gives CDR1 LNHDA, CDR2 SQIVND (reference sequence). This CDR3 contains 16 residues. The CDR3 DNA sequence: TGTGCCAGTAGTACGCTAGGGGGCGTGGGGGCCAACGTCCTGACTTTC. Protein sequence: CASSTLGGVGANVLTF.

V is TRBV21-1 and J is TRBJ1-4; TRBD1, as called in the table, went unchecked against the DNA. TRBV21-1 is a known pseudogene. There are 16 residues in the CDR3. CDR3 sequence reads: CASSSREHSTNEKLFF. CDR3 sequence (DNA): TGTGCCAGCAGCAGCAGGGAACATTCAACTAATGAAAAACTGTTTTTT.

The chain has TRBV5-1 and TRBJ1-2, with TRBD1 as a possible D gene (5 bases). Trimming stripped 0 bases from V and 4 bases from J, with 10 bases between. Per the germline V gene, CDR1 is SGHRS and CDR2 is YFSETQ. There are 14 residues in the CDR3. The CDR3 DNA reads as TGCGCCAGCAGCTTGGGGACCGGGGCCTATGGCTACACCTTC. Amino acids: CASSLGTGAYGYTF.

V usage is TRBV27 and J usage is TRBJ2-1, with TRBD2 matching over 7 bases. CDR1 is MNHEY and CDR2 is SMNVEV in the germline V gene (reference sequence). The V and J ends lost 3 bases and 9 bases, in that order; junction bases with no gene match: 8. CDR3 length: 14 amino acids. The CDR3 DNA reads TGTGCCAGCAGTTTGAGAGTAGCGGGTGGTGAGCAGTTCTTC. Translation gives CASSLRVAGGEQFF.

The chain uses TRBV2 and TRBJ2-1; D is perhaps TRBD2 (7 bases). The V and J ends lost 4 bases and 5 bases respectively, with 9 bases between them. The CDR3 length is 13 residues. CDR1 and CDR2 from the germline V gene are SNHLY and FYNNEI. CDR3 DNA: TGTGCCAGCAGTGTCGGGGGGCACAATGAGCAGTTCTTC. Translated: CASSVGGHNEQFF.

This clone was detected a few times. The V call is TRBV3-1 (or the pseudogene TRBV3-2), the J call TRBJ1-4, with D uncertain. Germline CDR1 reads LGHDT; CDR2 reads YNNKEL (reference sequence). The length of the CDR3 is 15 residues. Between the trimmed V and J ends, which lost 3 bases and 0 bases, there was a span of 8 bases. CDR3 bases: TGTGCCAGCAGCCAGTCCTTTGCAACTAATGAAAAACTGTTTTTT. It yields the protein CASSQSFATNEKLFF.

The chain couples TRBV2 to TRBJ1-6; D gene ambiguous. This CDR3 is 16 amino acids long. With 6 bases removed from V and 0 bases from J, the gap between germline ends came to 12 bases. Per germline, CDR1 SNHLY and CDR2 FYNNEI. The CDR3 DNA reads TGTGCCAGCAGACCCGGGCCAAGCTCCTATAATTCACCCCTCCACTTT. Its translation is CASRPGPSSYNSPLHF.

This sequence joins TRBV29-1 and TRBJ1-1; weak D call: TRBD1 (6 bases). The CDR3 extends over 14 amino acids. Germline lookup yields CDR1 SQVTM and CDR2 ANQGSEA. V was cut by 7 bases and J by 3 bases, with 18 bases left in between. CDR3 nucleotide sequence: TGCAGCGCCGCGAGGGGGGCGCTGGACACTGAAGCTTTCTTT. Its translation: CSAARGALDTEAFF.